These 17 T cell receptor beta chains share one sample of origin, sequenced in a study of shared clonotypes between healthy human individuals. The data were produced by immunoSEQ multiplex PCR, yet TCRdb's version contains in-frame clones alone and is incomplete. The repertoire holds fewer than 1.6 million clones, 97% to 99% seen once, with about 0.35% in the top ten. Sequenced material: naive CD4+ T cells sorted from blood. Subset reported: CD45RA+ positively selected. All receptors derive from a man in his thirties or forties in good health.

This chain connects TRBV28 to TRBJ1-4; D not certain. Germline loops: CDR1 MDHEN, CDR2 SYDVKM. The CDR3 contains 12 residues. With 5 bases removed from V and 11 bases from J, the gap between germline ends came to 12 bases. CDR3 nucleotide sequence: TGTGCCAGCAGTAACTCGGGAAAGAAACTGTTTTTT. Its protein product is CASSNSGKKLFF.

This clone turned up a few times. V is TRBV2 and J is TRBJ1-5; no clear D. This CDR3 spans 13 amino acids. V was clipped by 6 bases and J by 4 bases, with 10 bases between them. Germline values: CDR1 SNHLY, CDR2 FYNNEI. This CDR3 is CASRPDGNQPQHF. CDR3 nucleotides: TGTGCCAGCAGGCCCGACGGGAATCAGCCCCAGCATTTT.

V and J are TRBV6-5 and TRBJ2-2, with no clear D. The CDR3 length is 16 residues. Germline values: CDR1 MNHEY, CDR2 SVGAGI. Trimming took 4 bases from V and 2 from J, leaving 14 bases between them. CDR3 in DNA: TGTGCCAGCAGTTTCTATCCTCCGGTTAACACCGGGGAGCTGTTTTTT. It is translated as CASSFYPPVNTGELFF.

The chain joins TRBV28 to TRBJ1-1; D call uncertain. The germline gives CDR1 MDHEN, CDR2 SYDVKM. The CDR3 extends over 12 amino acids. Trimming took off 7 bases at V and 6 bases at J, with 12 bases between the two ends. The CDR3 region is CASISGRAEAFF. DNA for the CDR3: TGTGCCAGCATTTCGGGAAGAGCTGAAGCTTTCTTT.

This rearrangement joins TRBV30 to TRBJ2-1; D remains ambiguous. The V end was cut by 2 bases, the J end by 3 bases, with 8 bases between. This CDR3 is built from 13 residues. Germline lookup yields CDR1 GTSNPN and CDR2 SVGIG (reference sequence). The CDR3 here is CAWSPADYNEQFF. Here the CDR3 DNA reads TGTGCCTGGAGTCCAGCCGACTACAATGAGCAGTTCTTC.

The CDR3: CASSVDPISTSSYNEQFF. The CDR3 region has the DNA TGTGCCAGCAGCGTAGACCCTATTTCGACTAGCTCCTACAATGAGCAGTTCTTC. The rearrangement uses TRBV9 and TRBJ2-1; a weak D match, TRBD2 (6 bases). Looked up from germline, CDR1 is SGDLS and CDR2 is YYNGEE. The CDR3 is made up of 18 amino acids. With 0 bases removed from V and 0 bases from J, the gap between germline ends came to 16 bases.

The rearrangement joins TRBV18 to TRBJ2-5; 9 bases match TRBD2. In germline, CDR1 is KGHSH, CDR2 LQKENI. The CDR3 runs to 17 residues. The junction had 10 bases not matched to a gene; V was cut back by 2 bases and J by 3 bases. The CDR3 region is CASSPLNSGRGEETQYF. CDR3 DNA sequence: TGTGCCAGCTCACCATTAAATAGCGGGAGAGGAGAAGAGACCCAGTACTTC. The variable domain in full, completed from reference TRBV18 and TRBJ2-5, reads NAGVMQNPRHLVRRRGQEARLRCSPMKGHSHVYWYRQLPEEGLKFMVYLQKENIIDESGMPKERFSAEFPKEGPSILRIQQVVRGDSAAYFCASSPLNSGRGEETQYFGPGTRLLVL.

The table lists this clone with a count of one. The rearrangement links TRBV11-2 to TRBJ2-1; TRBD1 matches at 7 bases. The CDR3 spans 15 residues. With V trimmed by 2 bases and J by 8 bases, 9 bases remained unmatched. The V gene's germline CDR1 is SGHAT and CDR2 FQNNGV. CDR3 amino acids: CASSLIKGARYEQFF. The DNA for the CDR3 is TGTGCCAGCAGCTTAATAAAGGGGGCAAGGTATGAGCAGTTCTTC. The complete variable domain, with remaining parts taken from reference TRBV11-2 and TRBJ2-1, reads EAGVAQSPRYKIIEKRQSVAFWCNPISGHATLYWYQQILGQGPKLLIQFQNNGVVDDSQLPKDRFSAERLKGVDSTLKIQPAKLEDSAVYLCASSLIKGARYEQFFGPGTRLTVL.

This clone appeared once. The chain uses TRBV5-1 and TRBJ2-1, with D tentatively TRBD1 or TRBD2 (6 bases each). Germline CDR1 reads SGHRS; CDR2 reads YFSETQ. The CDR3 spans 17 residues. Trimming pared 0 bases from V and 9 bases from J, leaving 22 bases between. The DNA of the CDR3 is TGCGCCAGCAGCTTGGAACTCTCCCAGGGGAGGAACGTTGAGCAGTTCTTC. It translates to CASSLELSQGRNVEQFF. Full variable domain (rest looked up from reference TRBV5-1 and TRBJ2-1): KAGVTQTPRYLIKTRGQQVTLSCSPISGHRSVSWYQQTPGQGLQFLFEYFSETQRNKGNFPGRFSGRQFSNSRSEMNVSTLELGDSALYLCASSLELSQGRNVEQFFGPGTRLTVL.

The chain couples TRBV9 to TRBJ2-5, with D maybe TRBD1 (6 bases). Germline CDR1 is SGDLS and CDR2 is YYNGEE. The CDR3 covers 18 residues. With 4 bases removed from V and 2 bases from J, the gap between germline ends came to 24 bases. The chain's CDR3 is CASSRIGDTTLRQETQYF. CDR3 nucleotides: TGTGCCAGCAGCCGAATAGGGGACACCACCTTGAGGCAAGAGACCCAGTACTTC. Variable domain in full (rest from reference TRBV9 and TRBJ2-5): DSGVTQTPKHLITATGQRVTLRCSPRSGDLSVYWYQQSLDQGLQFLIQYYNGEERAKGNILERFSAQQFPDLHSELNLSSLELGDSALYFCASSRIGDTTLRQETQYFGPGTRLLVL.

As for this clone: Other DNA sequences in the sample encode the same CDR3. The rearrangement joins TRBV2 to TRBJ2-7; D may be TRBD1 (6 bases). The CDR3 has 14 amino acids. The V end lost 2 bases, the J end lost 2 bases, and 10 bases lay between the germline ends. Germline V lookup: CDR1 SNHLY, CDR2 FYNNEI. CDR3 nucleotide sequence: TGTGCCAGCAGTGAACAGGGGAGAACCTACGAGCAGTACTTC. As protein: CASSEQGRTYEQYF. Looking up the rest from reference TRBV2 and TRBJ2-7 gives the full variable domain: EPEVTQTPSHQVTQMGQEVILRCVPISNHLYFYWYRQILGQKVEFLVSFYNNEISEKSEIFDDQFSVERPDGSNFTLKIRSTKLEDSAMYFCASSEQGRTYEQYFGPGTRLTVT.

In regard to this clone: One junction end does not reproduce the germline sequence, and a read error may be involved. The rearrangement uses TRBV6-4 and TRBJ2-2, with D perhaps being TRBD1 or TRBD2 (5 bases each). This CDR3 has 15 amino acids. CDR1 is MRHNA, CDR2 SNTAGT, per germline. The CDR3 sequence: CASNDTNLAGDRLFF. The CDR3 DNA reads TGTGCCAGCAATGACACGAACCTGGCCGGGGACCGGCTGTTTTTT.

The V call is TRBV28, the J call TRBJ2-6; D unclear. CDR1 is MDHEN and CDR2 is SYDVKM in the germline V gene. V lost 5 bases, J lost 2 bases, and 10 bases lay in between. The length of the CDR3 is 15 residues. In DNA form, the CDR3 reads TGTGCCAGCAGTCCCGACGTCACTGGGGCCAACGTCCTGACTTTC. This sequence encodes CASSPDVTGANVLTF.

The V and J genes are TRBV11-2 and TRBJ2-2; D could derive from TRBD1 or TRBD2 (5 bases each). Germline lookup yields CDR1 SGHAT and CDR2 FQNNGV. This CDR3 has 14 residues. V lost 5 bases to trimming and J lost 6 bases, with 13 bases between them. CDR3 bases: TGTGCCAGCAGCGTAACTGGGGGTCCCGGGGAGCTGTTTTTT. This sequence encodes CASSVTGGPGELFF.

This chain connects TRBV18 to TRBJ2-7; D remains ambiguous. Germline CDR1 and CDR2: KGHSH and LQKENI. CDR3 size: 14 residues. Between the trimmed V and J ends, which lost 1 base and 6 bases, there was a span of 13 bases. DNA of the CDR3: TGTGCCAGCTCACCACTTCAACAGTACGGCGAGCAGTACTTC. This gives the protein CASSPLQQYGEQYF.

The chain's CDR3 is CASDADRGSTDTQYF. The CDR3 nucleotides are TGCGCCAGCGATGCCGACAGGGGATCCACAGATACGCAGTATTTT. The chain couples TRBV5-1 to TRBJ2-3; TRBD1 agrees at 8 bases. Germline V gene sequence: CDR1 SGHRS, CDR2 YFSETQ. There are 15 residues in the CDR3. The V segment lost 7 bases and the J segment 2 bases; nucleotides outside the gene matches: 9. Variable domain in full (rest from reference TRBV5-1 and TRBJ2-3): KAGVTQTPRYLIKTRGQQVTLSCSPISGHRSVSWYQQTPGQGLQFLFEYFSETQRNKGNFPGRFSGRQFSNSRSEMNVSTLELGDSALYLCASDADRGSTDTQYFGPGTRLTVL.

The chain carries TRBV5-1 and TRBJ2-2; TRBD1 matches at 7 bases. The CDR3 is 16 amino acids. The J segment lost 1 base and the V segment lost 4 bases, leaving 7 bases of the junction unmatched. In germline, CDR1 is SGHRS, CDR2 YFSETQ. The CDR3 DNA reads as TGCGCCAGCAGCGCTACCGGGACAGAGAACACCGGGGAGCTGTTTTTT. Translation: CASSATGTENTGELFF.